The source of this T cell receptor beta chain is a study of blood T cell repertoires in COVID-19. About the study: The United States, Italy and Spain provided the acute and convalescent COVID-19 samples. Sources were T cells, B-cell-depleted T cells, or PBMCs; the material itself was cDNA or gDNA.

Methods used by the authors: Estimated nucleated cell counts came from reference gene primer amplification. Clones were read by immunoSEQ multiplex PCR, and TCRdb kept only the in-frame ones, dropping some. That table furnishes V, J and clone size, whereas the DNA furnished D and trimming. Of about 140,000 clones listed, about 80% were seen once; the top ten hold roughly 17%. Trimming stripped 3 bases from V and 8 bases from J, with 19 bases between. The CDR3 spans 15 residues. The germline gives CDR1 KGHSH, CDR2 LQKENI. This clone was seen a few times. Sequenced material: peripheral blood. The V gene is TRBV18, the J gene TRBJ1-2; a possible D gene is TRBD1 (6 bases). This clonotype was sampled from a man aged 45-65 years with acute or convalescent COVID-19. The CDR3, as DNA: TGTGCCAGCTCACCCCGGGACACTCCACGATTGGGCTACACCTTC. Translated: CASSPRDTPRLGYTF.